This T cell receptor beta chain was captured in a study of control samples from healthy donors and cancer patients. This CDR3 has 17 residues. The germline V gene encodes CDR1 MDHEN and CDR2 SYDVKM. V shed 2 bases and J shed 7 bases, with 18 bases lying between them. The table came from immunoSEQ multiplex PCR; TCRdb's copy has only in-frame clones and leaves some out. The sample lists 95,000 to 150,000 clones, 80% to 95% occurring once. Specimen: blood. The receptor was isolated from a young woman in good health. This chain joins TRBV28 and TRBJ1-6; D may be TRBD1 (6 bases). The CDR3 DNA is TGTGCCAGCAGTTTAATCCTCCGGGACAAGTGGAATTCACCCCTCCACTTT. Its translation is CASSLILRDKWNSPLHF.